This is a list of T cell receptor beta chains from one sample in a study of PD-1 blockade in classical Hodgkin lymphoma. Method: immunoSEQ multiplex PCR; TCRdb's copy keeps in-frame clones and lacks some. The sample holds roughly 30,000 clones; around four fifths are singletons and the top ten take approximately 0.82%. The sample was CD4+ T cells from blood, taken before the fourth cycle of nivolumab. The receptors derive from a human donor with classical Hodgkin lymphoma. The conserved cysteine and the conserved F or W are not part of the CDR3 here. Fields, in order: J gene, V gene, CDR3 protein.

TRBJ2-2 TRBV5-1 ASSPEATGELF
TRBJ2-1 TRBV9 ASSSSGGSYNEQF
TRBJ2-5 TRBV4-2 ASSPRQGIETQY
TRBJ2-1 TRBV2 ASSVVAGGPNEQF
TRBJ2-1 TRBV29-1 SVARDRGYNEQF
TRBJ1-3 TRBV9 ASSVVVSGNTIY
TRBJ1-4 TRBV11-2 ASSHPPEKLF
TRBJ1-1 TRBV2 ASSWDTPRSTEAF
TRBJ1-4 TRBV29-1 SVESANEKLF
TRBJ1-3 TRBV7-2 ASSLLQSYTIY
TRBJ1-1 TRBV6-5 ASRGTGRETEAF
TRBJ2-1 TRBV7-6 ASSLLASGVGEQF
TRBJ2-1 TRBV28 ASSLASGGYNEQF
TRBJ1-6 TRBV18 ASSPRIGQTLTTSPLH
TRBJ1-6 TRBV4-1 ASSQDPRGGYNSPLH
TRBJ2-7 TRBV6-5 ASIWTGGATYEQY
TRBJ1-2 TRBV25-1 ASSENSQGAT
TRBJ2-1 TRBV20-1 SASYGEQF
TRBJ2-1 TRBV9 ASSVGLAGGAGNEQF
TRBJ1-4 TRBV30 AWSRQTAYNEKLF
TRBJ2-1 TRBV28 ASSVAGFDDNEQF
TRBJ2-2 TRBV29-1 SVGTGPNTGELF
TRBJ2-2 TRBV6-5 ASSYVAWGGELF
TRBJ2-1 TRBV10-3 AITQAGKQF
TRBJ1-2 TRBV28 ASSLDGRLNYGYT
TRBJ2-1 TRBV5-1 ASSLGLNSYNEQF
TRBJ2-7 TRBV18 ASSPMTYRSSYEQY
TRBJ1-6 TRBV19 ASSIQDRSYNSPLH
TRBJ2-5 TRBV18 ASSPDGRETQY
TRBJ2-5 TRBV25-1 ASSESGRGGRETQY
TRBJ1-2 TRBV27 ASSTGALRPGYT
TRBJ2-1 TRBV9 ASSVAISGGALDNEQF
TRBJ1-1 TRBV7-9 ASRGSENTEAF
TRBJ2-2 TRBV2 ASSLQGTDTGELF
TRBJ2-3 TRBV12-5 ASGPGGQGATDTQY
TRBJ1-2 TRBV30 AWGGGASTNYGYT
TRBJ1-1 TRBV28 ASSLRHTEAF
TRBJ1-1 TRBV7-3 ASKPGGGANTEAF
TRBJ1-5 TRBV7-9 ASEGEGQGNQPQH
TRBJ2-7 TRBV6-1 ASTRTFDSYEQY
TRBJ2-1 TRBV7-9 ASSLIYNEQF
TRBJ1-4 TRBV7-2 ASSPSFWGPTNEKLF
TRBJ2-5 TRBV7-7 ASSLETGRGLETQY
TRBJ2-7 TRBV6-6 ATEGSGGSSYEQY
TRBJ1-1 TRBV10-1 ASSESAKLNTEAF
TRBJ2-7 TRBV30 AWSGHLYEQY
TRBJ1-4 TRBV6-5 ASSRTGLGEKLF